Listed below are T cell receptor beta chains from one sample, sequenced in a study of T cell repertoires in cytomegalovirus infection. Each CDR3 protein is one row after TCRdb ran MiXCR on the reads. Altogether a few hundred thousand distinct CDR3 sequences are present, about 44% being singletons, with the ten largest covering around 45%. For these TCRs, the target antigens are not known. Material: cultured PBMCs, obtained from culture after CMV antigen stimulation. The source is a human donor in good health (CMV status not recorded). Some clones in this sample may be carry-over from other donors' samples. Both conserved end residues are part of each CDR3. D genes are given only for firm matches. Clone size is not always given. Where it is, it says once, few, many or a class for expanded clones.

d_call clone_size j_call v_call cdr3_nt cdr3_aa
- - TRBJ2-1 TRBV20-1 TGCAGTGCGCTCTTCAATGAGCAGTTCTTC CSALFNEQFF
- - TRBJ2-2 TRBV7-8 TGTGCCAGCAGCTTTAAGCGGGTAAACACCGGGGAGCTGTTTTTT CASSFKRVNTGELFF
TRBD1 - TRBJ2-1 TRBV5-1 TGCGCCAGCAGCTTGGGCCAGGGGGTGATGTTCTTC CASSLGQGVMFF
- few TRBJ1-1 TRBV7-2 TGTGCCAGCAGTCACCACCTCTCCGGGGGCACTGAAGCTTTCTTT CASSHHLSGGTEAFF
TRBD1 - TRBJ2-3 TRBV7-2 TGTGCCAGCAGCTTAGCGGCAGGGGGCTTTGATCATACGCAGTATTTT CASSLAAGGFDHTQYF
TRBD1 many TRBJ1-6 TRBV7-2 TGTGCCAGCAGCTTTCGAGGACAGGGAGGGAATTCACCCCTCCACTTT CASSFRGQGGNSPLHF
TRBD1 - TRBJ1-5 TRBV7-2 TGTGCCAGCAGCTTTACAGGGGGAGGAAAGCCCCAGCATTTT CASSFTGGGKPQHF
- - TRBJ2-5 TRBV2 TGTGCCAGCAGTGACCTCACCCAAGAAGAGACCCAGTACTTC CASSDLTQEETQYF
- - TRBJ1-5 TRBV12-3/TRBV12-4 TGTGCCAGCAGTTTTTTGGGCTACAATCAGCCCCAGCATTTT CASSFLGYNQPQHF
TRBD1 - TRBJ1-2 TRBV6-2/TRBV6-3 TGTGCCAGCAGTTACCTGACAGGGGCAGGCGGCTACACCTTC CASSYLTGAGGYTF
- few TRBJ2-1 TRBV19 TGTGCCAGTAGTCTACGGCGCCTTTACAATGAGCAGTTCTTC CASSLRRLYNEQFF
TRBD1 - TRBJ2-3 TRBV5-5 TGTGCCAGCAGCGCCGGGACAGGGGTTTGGGATACGCAGTATTTT CASSAGTGVWDTQYF
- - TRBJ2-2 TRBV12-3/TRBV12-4 TGTGCCAGCAGCCGTCGGGGAACCGGGGAGCTGTTTTTT CASSRRGTGELFF
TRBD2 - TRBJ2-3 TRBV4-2 TGTGCCAGCAGCCAAGATACCAGCGGGGGGATGGATACGCAGTATTTT CASSQDTSGGMDTQYF
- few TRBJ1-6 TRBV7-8 TGTGCCAGCAGCTTGGCAGGCTACTATAATTCACCCCTCCACTTT CASSLAGYYNSPLHF
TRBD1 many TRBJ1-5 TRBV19 TGTGCCAGTACCACATCAGGAGGGGGCGTCCAGCCCCAGCATTTT CASTTSGGGVQPQHF
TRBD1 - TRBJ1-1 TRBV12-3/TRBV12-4 TGTGCCAGCAGAAAACAGGGGATTAACACTGAAGCTTTCTTT CASRKQGINTEAFF
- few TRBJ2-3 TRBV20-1 TGCAGTGCTAGAGATCAGCGGAGCACAGATACGCAGTATTTT CSARDQRSTDTQYF
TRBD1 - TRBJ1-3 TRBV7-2 TGTGCCAGCAGCACCCAGCAGGGGGCGCGTGGAAACACCATATATTTT CASSTQQGARGNTIYF
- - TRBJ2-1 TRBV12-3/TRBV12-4 TGTGCCAGCAGCGGTCGGGCGTCCTACAATGAGCAGTTCTTC CASSGRASYNEQFF
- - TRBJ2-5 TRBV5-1 TGCGCCGGCGGGCAAGGGCCAGGCGAGACCCAGTACTTC CAGGQGPGETQYF
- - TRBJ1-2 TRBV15 TGTGCCACCAGCAGAGATAATTTAGCTGGCGGCTACACCTTC CATSRDNLAGGYTF
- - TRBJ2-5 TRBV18 TGTGCCAGCTCACCGCAGGGGACCCAGAAAGAGACCCAGTACTTC CASSPQGTQKETQYF
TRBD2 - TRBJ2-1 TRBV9 TGTGCCAGCAGCCCAATCCCGGGGAGGGGAGACTACAATGAGCAGTTCTTC CASSPIPGRGDYNEQFF
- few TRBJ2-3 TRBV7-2 TGTGCCAGCAGCTTCCGGGGGCCGTCGGATACGCAGTATTTT CASSFRGPSDTQYF
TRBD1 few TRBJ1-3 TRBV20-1 TGCAGTGCTAGCGACAGGGCCCGATCTGGAAACACCATATATTTT CSASDRARSGNTIYF
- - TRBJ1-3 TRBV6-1 TGTGCCAGCGGAAGACCAGGCAAAGACACCATATATTTT CASGRPGKDTIYF
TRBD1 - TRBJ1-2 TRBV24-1 TGTGCCACCAGTGCACCGGGACAGGGGAACTATGGCTACACCTTC CATSAPGQGNYGYTF
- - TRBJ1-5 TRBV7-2 TGTGCCAGCAGCCATACAGGTTTGGGTCAGCCCCAGCATTTT CASSHTGLGQPQHF
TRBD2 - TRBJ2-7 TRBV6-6 TGTGCCACGACTGGGGGAGCGGGATCCTACGAGCAGTACTTC CATTGGAGSYEQYF
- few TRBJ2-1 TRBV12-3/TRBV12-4 TGTGCCAGCGCAGAGGTTGGACGGATGGTGAACAATGAGCAGTTCTTC CASAEVGRMVNNEQFF
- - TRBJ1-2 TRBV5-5 TGTGCCAGCAGCCCCGGACAAGCTACAGTAGGTGGCTACACCTTC CASSPGQATVGGYTF
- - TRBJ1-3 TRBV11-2 TGTGCCAGCAGCCTCACAGGGTACTCTGGAAACACCATATATTTT CASSLTGYSGNTIYF
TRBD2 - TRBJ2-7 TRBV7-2 TGTGCCAGCAGCACCCTTAGCGGGAGCTCCTACGAGCAGTACTTC CASSTLSGSSYEQYF
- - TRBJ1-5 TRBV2 TGTGCCAGCAGTGTATTTTCGGCGAGCAATCAGCCCCAGCATTTT CASSVFSASNQPQHF
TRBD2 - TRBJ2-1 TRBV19 TGTGCCAGTAGCCCCCGGGGGGAGGGACTCAAAAACAATGAGCAGTTCTTC CASSPRGEGLKNNEQFF
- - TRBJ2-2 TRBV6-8 TGTGCCAGCAAGACAGCCACGAACACCGGGGAGCTGTTTTTT CASKTATNTGELFF
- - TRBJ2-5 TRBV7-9 TGTGCCAGCAGCGTAGACAGGGAGGCCCAGTACTTC CASSVDREAQYF
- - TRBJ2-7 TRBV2 TGTGCCAGCTGGGGAGGTAATTCCTACGAGCAGTACTTC CASWGGNSYEQYF
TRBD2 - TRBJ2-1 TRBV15 TGTGCCACCAGCAGAGATAAAGGACTAGCGGGGATCAATGAGCAGTTCTTC CATSRDKGLAGINEQFF
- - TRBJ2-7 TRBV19 TGTGCCAGTAGTAGACGCGGCGATTTGGGGGAGCAGTACTTC CASSRRGDLGEQYF
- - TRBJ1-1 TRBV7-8 TGTGCCAGCAGCTTAGCCCAGGCCGGGGTTAACACTGAAGCTTTCTTT CASSLAQAGVNTEAFF
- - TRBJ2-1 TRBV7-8 TGTGCCAGCAGCTCCGACTGGAACAATGAGCAGTTCTTC CASSSDWNNEQFF
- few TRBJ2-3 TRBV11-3 TGTGCCAGCAGCCCTAGCACTAGCACAGATACGCAGTATTTT CASSPSTSTDTQYF
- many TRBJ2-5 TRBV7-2 TGTGCCAGCAGCTTACTCACGTGGGGGTATGGAGAGACCCAGTACTTC CASSLLTWGYGETQYF
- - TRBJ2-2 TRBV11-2 TGTGCCAGCAGCCCACATGAGGGCAGGAAGAGGACCGGGGAGCTGTTTTTT CASSPHEGRKRTGELFF
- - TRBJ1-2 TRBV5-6 TGTGCCAGCAGGTCTACAGGGAACTATGGCTACACCTTC CASRSTGNYGYTF
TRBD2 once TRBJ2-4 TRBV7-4 TGTGCCAGCAGCTCAGCGGGAGTATGGGACATTCAGTACTTC CASSSAGVWDIQYF
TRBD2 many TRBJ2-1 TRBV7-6 TGTGCCAGCAGCTTCGGGGGAGGGCCTGTTGATGAGCAGTTCTTC CASSFGGGPVDEQFF
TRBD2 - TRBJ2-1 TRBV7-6 TGTGCCAGCAGCTCCCGACTAGCGGGGGGTTACAATGAGCAGTTCTTC CASSSRLAGGYNEQFF
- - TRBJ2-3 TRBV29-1 TGCAGCGTTGCGGGGGGCACAGATACGCAGTATTTT CSVAGGTDTQYF
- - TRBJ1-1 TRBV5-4 TGTGCCATTGGCCGTTCATCGACTGAAGCTTTCTTT CAIGRSSTEAFF
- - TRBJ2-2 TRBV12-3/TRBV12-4 TGTGCCAGCACCCTTCTGGCAGTCCCCACCGGGGAGCTGTTTTTT CASTLLAVPTGELFF
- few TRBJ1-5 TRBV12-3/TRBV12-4 TGTGCCAGCAGAAAGACAGGCTTCACTCTTGGCAATCAGCCCCAGCATTTT CASRKTGFTLGNQPQHF
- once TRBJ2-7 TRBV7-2 TGTGCCAGCAGCCCGGAGTTCGGGGTTTACTACGAGCAGTACTTC CASSPEFGVYYEQYF
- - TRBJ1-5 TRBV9 TGTGCCAGCAGCGTTAGCAGCAATAGCAATCAGCCCCAGCATTTT CASSVSSNSNQPQHF
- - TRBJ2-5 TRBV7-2 TGTGCCAGCAGCTATAATAGGGGGGAGACCCAGTACTTC CASSYNRGETQYF
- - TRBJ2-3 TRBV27 TGTGCCAGCAGTCCCTCGAATTGGGAAGATACGCAGTATTTT CASSPSNWEDTQYF
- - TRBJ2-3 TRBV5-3 TGTGCCAGCAGCGTCCAGGGCGAGATGGGCACAGATACGCAGTATTTT CASSVQGEMGTDTQYF
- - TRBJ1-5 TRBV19 TGTGCCAGTAGTACCAGTGGAGCCGCCCCCCAGCATTTT CASSTSGAAPQHF